The T cell receptor (beta chain) described here comes from a study of cytomegalovirus exposure and HLA in healthy donors. The CDR3 extends over 12 amino acids. Germline V gene lookup returns CDR1 SGHNT and CDR2 YENEEA. Between the trimmed V and J ends, which lost 5 bases and 3 bases, there was a span of 5 bases. The PCR made use of 60 Vbeta and 13 Jbeta primers. Assay: immunoSEQ multiplex PCR; the TCRdb copy retains only in-frame clones and omits some. The table lists tens of thousands of clones, about 80% of them singletons, with 1.4% in the top ten. The sample consisted of PBMCs. The chain employs TRBV11-3 and TRBJ2-1; D is unresolved. This clonotype originated in a male donor in good health and CMV-seronegative. The CDR3 sequence: CASSQHYNEQFF. DNA for the CDR3: TGTGCCAGCAGCCAACACTACAATGAGCAGTTCTTC.